The rows below give T cell receptor beta chains drawn from one sample of a study of cytomegalovirus exposure and HLA in healthy donors. The protocol was immunoSEQ multiplex PCR, while the TCRdb copy is restricted to in-frame clones and leaves out a portion. This sample carries fewer than 200,000 clones, over 75% of them seen once, and the ten largest clones take about 4.5%. The specimen was PBMCs. These receptors all come from a man between 35 and 55 years old in good health and CMV-seronegative. The CDR3 runs from the conserved cysteine through the conserved F or W. The D gene is left open where the match is weak. A clone size is listed for some rows: how often the clone was seen (once, few, many), or a class if it is expanded.

size	D	V	J	DNA	CDR3
-	TRBD1	TRBV29-1	TRBJ1-5	TGCAGCGTTGGCGGGACAGGCAATCAGCCCCAGCATTTT	CSVGGTGNQPQHF
-	-	TRBV10-1	TRBJ1-5	TGCGCCAGCAGTGAGTCTTACGGCAGGGCCAATCAGCCCCAGCATTTT	CASSESYGRANQPQHF
-	TRBD1	TRBV30	TRBJ1-2	TGTGCCTGGGTCCGGGACAGCTTTTCATCTAACTATGGCTACACCTTC	CAWVRDSFSSNYGYTF
-	-	TRBV27	TRBJ2-3	TGTGCCAGCAGTTCCACTAGGACAGATACGCAGTATTTT	CASSSTRTDTQYF
-	-	TRBV7-2	TRBJ2-7	TGTGCCAGCAGCCCGAGTTCCTACGAGCAGTACTTC	CASSPSSYEQYF
few	TRBD1	TRBV9	TRBJ2-3	TGTGCCAGCAGCGTAGAAGTACAGGGGGTAGATACGCAGTATTTT	CASSVEVQGVDTQYF
-	-	TRBV11-2	TRBJ1-2	TGTGCCAGCAGCTTTACTCAGGCGAATGGCTACACCTTC	CASSFTQANGYTF
-	TRBD1	TRBV4-1	TRBJ2-7	TGCGCCAGCAGCCAAGGGCCCCTTCGACAGGGCTCCTACGAGCAGTACTTC	CASSQGPLRQGSYEQYF
-	TRBD1	TRBV10-3	TRBJ2-5	TGTGCCACAGGACAGGCCAAAGAGACCCAGTACTTC	CATGQAKETQYF
-	-	TRBV5-4	TRBJ1-2	TGTGCCAGCAGCTTCCAGGGCGCAGTCTATGGCTACACCTTC	CASSFQGAVYGYTF
-	-	TRBV7-3	TRBJ2-2	TGTGCCAGCAGCTCCCGGGTGGACGGGGAGCTGTTTTTT	CASSSRVDGELFF
-	TRBD2	TRBV10-1	TRBJ2-7	TGCGCCAGCAGTGATACGGGACTAGCGACTCCCTACGAGCAGTACTTC	CASSDTGLATPYEQYF
-	-	TRBV7-6	TRBJ1-6	TGTGCCAGCAGCTTGGGGCCCTTAGCACCCCTCCACTTT	CASSLGPLAPLHF
-	-	TRBV11-2	TRBJ1-6	TGTGCCAGCAGCTTAGATTTTAGACAGCTGAATTCACCCCTCCACTTT	CASSLDFRQLNSPLHF
-	-	TRBV9	TRBJ2-2	TGTGCCAGCAGCGTAGGGACAACGAACACCGGGGAGCTGTTTTTT	CASSVGTTNTGELFF
-	-	TRBV12-5	TRBJ2-2	TGTGCTAGTGGCAAGGACAGACCCGCGAGTACCGGGGAGCTGTTTTTT	CASGKDRPASTGELFF
-	-	TRBV5-1	TRBJ2-3	TGCGCCAGCAGCTTGGGGGCCTATACAGATACGCAGTATTTT	CASSLGAYTDTQYF
-	TRBD2	TRBV11-2	TRBJ2-3	TGTGCCAGCAGCTGGGGACTAGCGGGGGGTTCAGATACGCAGTATTTT	CASSWGLAGGSDTQYF
-	TRBD1	TRBV7-9	TRBJ2-2	TGTGCCAGCAGCCCGTGGGACAGGCCCACCGGGGAGCTGTTTTTT	CASSPWDRPTGELFF
-	-	TRBV18	TRBJ1-4	TGTGCCAGCTCACCGGGGCGGGGACTAGAAAAACTGTTTTTT	CASSPGRGLEKLFF
-	TRBD1	TRBV30	TRBJ2-1	TGTGCCTGGAGTTCGGGACAGGGAGGGGATGAGCAGTTCTTC	CAWSSGQGGDEQFF
-	TRBD2	TRBV6-4	TRBJ2-1	TGTGCCAGCTCAACTAGCGGGGGGGCCGATGAGCAGTTCTTC	CASSTSGGADEQFF
-	TRBD1	TRBV5-8	TRBJ1-2	TGTGCCAGCAGCTTGGCCCTGGTACAGGGGGCCCTCTATGGCTACACCTTC	CASSLALVQGALYGYTF
-	-	TRBV5-6	TRBJ2-2	TGTGCCAGCAGCTTGTATCAGGGGCACAACACCGGGGAGCTGTTTTTT	CASSLYQGHNTGELFF
-	-	TRBV9	TRBJ2-2	TGTGCCAGCAGCGTAGATAGACTCACCGGGGAGCTGTTTTTT	CASSVDRLTGELFF
-	-	TRBV25-1	TRBJ1-4	TGTGCCAGCAGTCCCAGGGCTGCGGCTAATGAAAAACTGTTTTTT	CASSPRAAANEKLFF
few	-	TRBV27	TRBJ2-3	TGTGCCAGCAGTCGTGCGGGGGCTTACACAGATACGCAGTATTTT	CASSRAGAYTDTQYF
-	-	TRBV10-3	TRBJ2-2	TGTGCCTCTCGAGTCGGAGGGACCGGGGAGCTGTTTTTT	CASRVGGTGELFF
-	-	TRBV10-3	TRBJ1-2	TGTGCCATCAGTGATGCGCCGGGACAAGAATATGGCTACACCTTC	CAISDAPGQEYGYTF
-	-	TRBV7-3	TRBJ1-2	TGTGCCAGCAGCTTAGGGTCAGGGGATGGCTACACCTTC	CASSLGSGDGYTF
-	-	TRBV7-8	TRBJ2-1	TGTGCCAGCAGCTTAGCGGGGGGTTACAATGAGCAGTTCTTC	CASSLAGGYNEQFF
-	-	TRBV30	TRBJ2-2	TGTGCCTGGAGTGTACTCGTCGGGGAGCTGTTTTTT	CAWSVLVGELFF
-	TRBD1	TRBV30	TRBJ2-7	TGTGCCTGGACCATGTCCGGGACAGGGGTATACGAGCAGTACTTC	CAWTMSGTGVYEQYF
-	-	TRBV5-1	TRBJ1-1	TGCGCCAGCAGCTTGGCCGGGGGAAACACTGAAGCTTTCTTT	CASSLAGGNTEAFF
-	-	TRBV9	TRBJ1-3	TGTGCCAGCAGCGTAGATACGGGAGAAGGAAACACCATATATTTT	CASSVDTGEGNTIYF
few	-	TRBV20-1	TRBJ2-1	TGCAGTGCTAGACGGACTGGGCAGTTCTTC	CSARRTGQFF
-	-	TRBV5-4	TRBJ1-4	TGTGCCAGCAGCTTGGCCCGGGATGCCACTAATGAAAAACTGTTTTTT	CASSLARDATNEKLFF
-	-	TRBV6-5	TRBJ2-7	TGTGCCAGCAGACCGGGTAGCGGTGGAACCTACGAGCAGTACTTC	CASRPGSGGTYEQYF
-	TRBD2	TRBV30	TRBJ2-2	TGTGCCTGGGCGACCGGGGGGGAGGCCGGGGAGCTGTTTTTT	CAWATGGEAGELFF
-	TRBD1	TRBV28	TRBJ2-7	TGTGCCAGCAGCCTGGACAGGGAAGTAAACGAGCAGTACTTC	CASSLDREVNEQYF
few	-	TRBV6-5	TRBJ2-7	TGTGCCAGCACTCATTCCCGGACAGCCGCTGAGCAGTACTTC	CASTHSRTAAEQYF
-	-	TRBV9	TRBJ1-2	TGTGCCAGCAGCCCCGGGGGGACATCTAACTATGGCTACACCTTC	CASSPGGTSNYGYTF
-	-	TRBV7-9	TRBJ1-6	TGTGCCAGCAGCCCCCTGGCCTCACCCCTCCACTTT	CASSPLASPLHF
-	-	TRBV10-3	TRBJ1-2	TGTGCCATCAAGTCACGGTCCGCTCTCTATGGCTACACCTTC	CAIKSRSALYGYTF
-	-	TRBV11-2	TRBJ1-6	TGTGCCAGCAGCTTGGCCCAGAATTCACCCCTCCACTTT	CASSLAQNSPLHF
-	-	TRBV2	TRBJ1-2	TGTGCCAGCATCAGGGGTGACTATGGCTACACCTTC	CASIRGDYGYTF
-	-	TRBV5-6	TRBJ2-3	TGTGCCAGCAGCTTTGATTCTAGGGATACGCAGTATTTT	CASSFDSRDTQYF
-	TRBD1	TRBV7-7	TRBJ2-1	TGTGCTAGCAGCTTAGGGGGCCTAGGGAATGAGCAGTTCTTC	CASSLGGLGNEQFF
-	-	TRBV6-6	TRBJ1-2	TGTGCCAGCAGTTACTCTGTGGGGGCCTCGGAGACCTTC	CASSYSVGASETF
-	TRBD2	TRBV28	TRBJ2-5	TGTGCCAGCAGCCCCGGACTAGCGGTGTTACAAGAGACCCAGTACTTC	CASSPGLAVLQETQYF
-	TRBD1	TRBV7-2	TRBJ1-1	TGTGCCAGCAGCCTAGGCGACAGGGGTGTTGAAGCTTTCTTT	CASSLGDRGVEAFF
-	-	TRBV4-2	TRBJ2-3	TGTGCCAGCAGCCAAGGGCTCACAGATACGCAGTATTTT	CASSQGLTDTQYF
-	TRBD2	TRBV18	TRBJ2-3	TGTGCCAGCTCACCAGGGACTAGCGGTATCACAGATACGCAGTATTTT	CASSPGTSGITDTQYF
-	TRBD2	TRBV5-1	TRBJ2-5	TGCGCCAGTAGCTCCTCTCGGCGGGGGGGCTGGGGGGAGACCCAGTACTTC	CASSSSRRGGWGETQYF
-	TRBD1	TRBV6-1	TRBJ1-6	TGTGCCAGCAGTGAACAGGGGGCGAAGGGTAATTCACCCCTCCACTTT	CASSEQGAKGNSPLHF
-	-	TRBV28	TRBJ2-7	TGTGCCAGCAGTTTGGGCAGGGGCTACGAGCAGTACTTC	CASSLGRGYEQYF
few	TRBD2	TRBV18	TRBJ2-5	TGTGCCAGCTCACCTCGCGAGACTAGCGGGGGTAAGACCCAGTACTTC	CASSPRETSGGKTQYF